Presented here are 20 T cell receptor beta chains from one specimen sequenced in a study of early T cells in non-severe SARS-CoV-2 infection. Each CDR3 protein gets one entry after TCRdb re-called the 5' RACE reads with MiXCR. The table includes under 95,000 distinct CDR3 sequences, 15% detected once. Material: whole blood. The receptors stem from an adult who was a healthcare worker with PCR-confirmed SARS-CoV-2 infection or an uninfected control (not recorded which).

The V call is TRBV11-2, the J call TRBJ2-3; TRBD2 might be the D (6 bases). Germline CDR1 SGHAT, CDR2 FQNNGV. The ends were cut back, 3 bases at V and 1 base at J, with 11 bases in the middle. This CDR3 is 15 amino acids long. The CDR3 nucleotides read TGTGCCAGCAGCTTCTTAGCGGTCCGCACAGATACGCAGTATTTT. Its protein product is CASSFLAVRTDTQYF.

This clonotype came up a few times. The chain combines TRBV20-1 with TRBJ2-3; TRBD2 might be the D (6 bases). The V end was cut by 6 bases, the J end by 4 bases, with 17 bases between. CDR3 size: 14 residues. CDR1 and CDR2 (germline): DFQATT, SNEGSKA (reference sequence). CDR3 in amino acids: CSADRGSVADTQYF. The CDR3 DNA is TGCAGTGCCGACCGGGGGTCCGTGGCAGATACGCAGTATTTT.

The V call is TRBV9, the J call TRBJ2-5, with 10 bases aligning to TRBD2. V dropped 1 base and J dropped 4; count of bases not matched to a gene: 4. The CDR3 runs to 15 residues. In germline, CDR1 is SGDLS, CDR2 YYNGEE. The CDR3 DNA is TGTGCCAGCAGCGTACTAGCGGGAGACCGAGAGACCCAGTACTTC. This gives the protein CASSVLAGDRETQYF.

CDR3 region: CASSRVSRAENYGYTF. The CDR3 DNA reads TGTGCCAGCAGCCGGGTCTCCCGGGCCGAGAATTATGGCTACACCTTC. The genes are TRBV28 and TRBJ1-2; D unclear. The germline V and J ends were trimmed by 6 bases and 5 bases, with 22 bases remaining between them. The germline CDR1 and CDR2 sequences are MDHEN and SYDVKM. CDR3 length equals 16 residues.

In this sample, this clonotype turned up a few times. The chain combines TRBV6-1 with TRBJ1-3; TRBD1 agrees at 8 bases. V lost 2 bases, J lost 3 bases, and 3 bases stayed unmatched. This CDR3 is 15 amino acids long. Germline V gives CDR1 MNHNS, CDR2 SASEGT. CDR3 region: CASSETGGYGNTIYF. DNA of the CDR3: TGTGCCAGCAGTGAAACAGGGGGTTATGGAAACACCATATATTTT.

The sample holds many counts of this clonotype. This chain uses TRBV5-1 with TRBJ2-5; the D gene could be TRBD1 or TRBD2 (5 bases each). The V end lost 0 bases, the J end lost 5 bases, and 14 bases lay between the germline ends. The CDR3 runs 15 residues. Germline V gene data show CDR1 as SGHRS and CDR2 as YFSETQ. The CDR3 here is CASSLATGDPETQYF. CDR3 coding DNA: TGCGCCAGCAGCTTGGCGACTGGGGACCCGGAGACCCAGTACTTC.

DNA of the CDR3: TGTGCCAGCAGTGCATACAGGGAAGGCTACACCTTC. Residues: CASSAYREGYTF. V gene TRBV12-3 or TRBV12-4 combines with J gene TRBJ1-2, with D perhaps TRBD1 (6 bases). This CDR3 has 12 residues. Trimming cost V 5 bases and J 8 bases, with 12 bases left between them.

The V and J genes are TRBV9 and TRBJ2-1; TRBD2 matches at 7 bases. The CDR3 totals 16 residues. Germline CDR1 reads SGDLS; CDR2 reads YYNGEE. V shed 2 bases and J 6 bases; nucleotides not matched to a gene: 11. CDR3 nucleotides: TGTGCCAGCAGCGTTAGGGGTAGCGGGCACTCCAATGAGCAGTTCTTC. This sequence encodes CASSVRGSGHSNEQFF.

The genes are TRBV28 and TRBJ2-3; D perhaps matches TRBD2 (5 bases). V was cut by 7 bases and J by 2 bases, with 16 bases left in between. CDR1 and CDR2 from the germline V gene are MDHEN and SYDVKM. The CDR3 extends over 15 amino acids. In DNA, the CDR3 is TGTGCCAGCAACGGACTTTCTTCTGACACAGATACGCAGTATTTT. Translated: CASNGLSSDTDTQYF.

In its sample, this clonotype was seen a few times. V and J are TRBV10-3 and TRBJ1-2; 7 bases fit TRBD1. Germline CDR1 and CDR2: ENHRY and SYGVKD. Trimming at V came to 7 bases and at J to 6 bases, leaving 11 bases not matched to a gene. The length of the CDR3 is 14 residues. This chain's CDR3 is CAINPTGRINGYTF. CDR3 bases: TGTGCCATCAACCCGACAGGGAGGATAAATGGCTACACCTTC.

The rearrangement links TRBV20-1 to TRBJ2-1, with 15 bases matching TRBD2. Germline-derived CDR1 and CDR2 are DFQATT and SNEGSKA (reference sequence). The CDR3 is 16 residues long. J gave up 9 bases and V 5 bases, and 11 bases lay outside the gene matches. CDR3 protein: CSALRTSGREFGEQFF. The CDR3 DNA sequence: TGCAGTGCTCTCCGGACTAGCGGGAGGGAATTCGGTGAGCAGTTCTTC.

In DNA, the CDR3 is TGTGCCAGCAGACCGACAGGGGAAGGTGAAAAACTGTTTTTT. As protein: CASRPTGEGEKLFF. The chain links TRBV12-3 or TRBV12-4 to TRBJ1-4, with 8 bases fitting TRBD1. The ends lost 6 bases at V and 7 bases at J; junction bases unmatched: 7. The CDR3 spans 14 residues.

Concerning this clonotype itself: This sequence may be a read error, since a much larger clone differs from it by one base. The CDR3 loop is CASNSGTFADTQYF. CDR3 nucleotide sequence: TGTGCCAGCAACTCCGGGACTTTCGCAGATACGCAGTATTTT. The chain is built from TRBV2 and TRBJ2-3; D might be TRBD2 (6 bases). The V gene lost 7 bases and the J gene lost 4 bases, with 15 bases spanning the gap. Per germline, CDR1 SNHLY and CDR2 FYNNEI. The CDR3 totals 14 residues.

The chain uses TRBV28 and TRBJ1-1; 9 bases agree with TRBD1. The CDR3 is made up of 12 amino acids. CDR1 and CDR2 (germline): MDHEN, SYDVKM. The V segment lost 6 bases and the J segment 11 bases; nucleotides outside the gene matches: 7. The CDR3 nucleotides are TGTGCCAGCAGCCGAACAGGGGGCGCGGCTTTCTTT. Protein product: CASSRTGGAAFF.

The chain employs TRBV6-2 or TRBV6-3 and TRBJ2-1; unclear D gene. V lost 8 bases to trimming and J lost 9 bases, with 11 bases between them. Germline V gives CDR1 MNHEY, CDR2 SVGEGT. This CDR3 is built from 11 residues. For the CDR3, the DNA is TGTGCCAGCGGCTCGGTATTTGAGCAGTTCTTC. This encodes CASGSVFEQFF.

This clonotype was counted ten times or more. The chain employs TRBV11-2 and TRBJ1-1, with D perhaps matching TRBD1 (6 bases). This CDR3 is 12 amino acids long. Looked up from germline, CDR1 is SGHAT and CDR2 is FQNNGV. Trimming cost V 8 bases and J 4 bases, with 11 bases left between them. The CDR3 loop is CASSQGTTEAFF. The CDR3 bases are TGTGCCAGCTCCCAGGGGACCACTGAAGCTTTCTTT.

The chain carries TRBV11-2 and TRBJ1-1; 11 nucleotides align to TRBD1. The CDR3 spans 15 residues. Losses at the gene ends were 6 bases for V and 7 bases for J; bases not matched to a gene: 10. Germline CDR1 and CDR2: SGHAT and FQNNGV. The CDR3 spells CASRTGTGGFYEAFF. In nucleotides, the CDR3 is TGTGCCAGCAGGACCGGGACAGGGGGATTTTATGAAGCTTTCTTT. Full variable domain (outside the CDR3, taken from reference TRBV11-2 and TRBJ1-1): EAGVAQSPRYKIIEKRQSVAFWCNPISGHATLYWYQQILGQGPKLLIQFQNNGVVDDSQLPKDRFSAERLKGVDSTLKIQPAKLEDSAVYLCASRTGTGGFYEAFFGQGTRLTVV.

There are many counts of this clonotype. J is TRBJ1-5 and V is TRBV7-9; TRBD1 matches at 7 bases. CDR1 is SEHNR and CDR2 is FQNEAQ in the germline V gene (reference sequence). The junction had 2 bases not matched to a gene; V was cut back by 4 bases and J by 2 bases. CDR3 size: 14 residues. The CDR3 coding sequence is TGTGCCAGCAGCTCAACAGGGGGCAATCAGCCCCAGCATTTT. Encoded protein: CASSSTGGNQPQHF.

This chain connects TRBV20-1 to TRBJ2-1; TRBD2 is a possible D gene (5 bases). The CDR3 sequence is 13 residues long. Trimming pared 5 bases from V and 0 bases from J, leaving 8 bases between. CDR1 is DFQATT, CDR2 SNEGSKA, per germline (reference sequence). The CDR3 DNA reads TGCAGTGCTCAGCGGCACTCCTACAATGAGCAGTTCTTC. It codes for CSAQRHSYNEQFF.

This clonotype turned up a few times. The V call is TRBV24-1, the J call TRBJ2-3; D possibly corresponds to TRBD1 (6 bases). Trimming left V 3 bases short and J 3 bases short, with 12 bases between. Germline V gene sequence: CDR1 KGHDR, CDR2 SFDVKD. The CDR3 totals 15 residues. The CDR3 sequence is CATSDRGMPTDTQYF. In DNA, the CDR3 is TGTGCCACCAGTGATAGGGGGATGCCAACAGATACGCAGTATTTT.